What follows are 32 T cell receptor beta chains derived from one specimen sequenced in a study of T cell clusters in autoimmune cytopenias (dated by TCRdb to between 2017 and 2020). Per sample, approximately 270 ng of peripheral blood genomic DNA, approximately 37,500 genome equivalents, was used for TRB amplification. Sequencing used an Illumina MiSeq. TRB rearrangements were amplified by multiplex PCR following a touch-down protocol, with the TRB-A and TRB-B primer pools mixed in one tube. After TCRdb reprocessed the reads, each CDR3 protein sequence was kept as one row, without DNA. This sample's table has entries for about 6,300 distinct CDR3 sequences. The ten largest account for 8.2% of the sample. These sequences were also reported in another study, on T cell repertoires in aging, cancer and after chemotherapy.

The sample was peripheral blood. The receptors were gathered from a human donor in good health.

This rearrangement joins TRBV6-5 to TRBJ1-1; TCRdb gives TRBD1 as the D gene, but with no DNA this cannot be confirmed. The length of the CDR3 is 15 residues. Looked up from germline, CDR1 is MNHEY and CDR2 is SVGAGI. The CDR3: CASIWTGGGFTEAFF.

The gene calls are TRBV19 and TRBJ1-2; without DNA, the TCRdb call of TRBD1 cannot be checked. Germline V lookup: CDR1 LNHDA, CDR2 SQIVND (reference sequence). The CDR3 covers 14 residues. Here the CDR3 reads CASSSRDRVYGYTF.

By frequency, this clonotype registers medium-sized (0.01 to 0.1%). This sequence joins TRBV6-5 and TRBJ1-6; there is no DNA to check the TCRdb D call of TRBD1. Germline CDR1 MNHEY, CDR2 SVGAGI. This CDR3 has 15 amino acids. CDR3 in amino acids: CASSLWGLGESPLHF.

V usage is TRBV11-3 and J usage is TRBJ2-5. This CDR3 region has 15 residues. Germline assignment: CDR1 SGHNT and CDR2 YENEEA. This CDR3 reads CASSPRTGKEETQYF.

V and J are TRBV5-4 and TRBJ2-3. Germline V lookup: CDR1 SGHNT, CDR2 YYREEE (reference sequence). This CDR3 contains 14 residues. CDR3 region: CASSLFNSGDTQYF.

This chain's CDR3 is CASSFQSGGGETQYF. The rearrangement uses TRBV7-2 and TRBJ2-5; TCRdb's assignment of TRBD2 cannot be checked, as there is no DNA. CDR3 length: 15 residues. Germline values: CDR1 SGHTA, CDR2 FQGNSA.

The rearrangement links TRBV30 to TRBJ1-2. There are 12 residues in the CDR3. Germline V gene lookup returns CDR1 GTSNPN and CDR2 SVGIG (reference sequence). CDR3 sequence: CAWTESNYGYTF. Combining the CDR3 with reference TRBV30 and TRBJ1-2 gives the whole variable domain SQTIHQWPATLVQPVGSPLSLECTVEGTSNPNLYWYRQAAGRGLQLLFYSVGIGQISSEVPQNLSASRPQDRQFILSSKKLLLSDSGFYLCAWTESNYGYTFGSGTRLTVV.

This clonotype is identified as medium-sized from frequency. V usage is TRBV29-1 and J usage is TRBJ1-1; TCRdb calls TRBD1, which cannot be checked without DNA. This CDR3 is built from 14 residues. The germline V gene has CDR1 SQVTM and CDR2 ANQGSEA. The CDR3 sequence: CSVRTGRMNTEAFF.

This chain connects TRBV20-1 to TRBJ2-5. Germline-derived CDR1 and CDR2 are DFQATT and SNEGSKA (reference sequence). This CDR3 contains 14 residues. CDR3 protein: CSARDLGYQETQYF.

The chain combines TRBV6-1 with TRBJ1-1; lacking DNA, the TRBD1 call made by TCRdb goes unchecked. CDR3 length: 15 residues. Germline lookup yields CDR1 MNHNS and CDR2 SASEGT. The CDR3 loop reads CASSVGQFGNTEAFF.

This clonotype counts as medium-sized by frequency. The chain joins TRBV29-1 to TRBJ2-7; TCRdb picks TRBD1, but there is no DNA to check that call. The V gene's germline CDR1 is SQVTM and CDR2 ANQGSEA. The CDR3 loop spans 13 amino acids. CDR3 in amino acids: CSARPSQGGEQYF.

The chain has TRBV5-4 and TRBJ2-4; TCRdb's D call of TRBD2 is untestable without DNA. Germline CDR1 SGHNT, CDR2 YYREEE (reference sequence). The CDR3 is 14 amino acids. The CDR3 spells CASSLSGGKNIQYF.

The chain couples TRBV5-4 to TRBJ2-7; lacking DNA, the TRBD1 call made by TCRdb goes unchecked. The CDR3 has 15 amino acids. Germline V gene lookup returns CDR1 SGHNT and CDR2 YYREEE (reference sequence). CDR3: CASSDRDRDLHEQYF.

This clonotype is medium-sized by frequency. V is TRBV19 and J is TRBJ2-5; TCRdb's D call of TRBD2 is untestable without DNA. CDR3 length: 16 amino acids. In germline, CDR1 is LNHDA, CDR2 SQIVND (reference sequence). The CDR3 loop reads CASSILLAGGQETQYF.

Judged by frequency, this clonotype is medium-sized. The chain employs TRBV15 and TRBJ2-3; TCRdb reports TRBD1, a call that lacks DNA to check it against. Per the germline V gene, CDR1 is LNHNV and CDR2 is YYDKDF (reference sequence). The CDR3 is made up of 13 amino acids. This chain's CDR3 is CATISNGGYRQYF.

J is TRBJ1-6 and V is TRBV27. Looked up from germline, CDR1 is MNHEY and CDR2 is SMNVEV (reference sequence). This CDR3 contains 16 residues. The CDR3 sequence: CASSLSGDRWGSPLHF.

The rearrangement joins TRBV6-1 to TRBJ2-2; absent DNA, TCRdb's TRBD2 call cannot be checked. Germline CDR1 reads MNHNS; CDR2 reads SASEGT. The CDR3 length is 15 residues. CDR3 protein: CASSPLADFTGELFF.

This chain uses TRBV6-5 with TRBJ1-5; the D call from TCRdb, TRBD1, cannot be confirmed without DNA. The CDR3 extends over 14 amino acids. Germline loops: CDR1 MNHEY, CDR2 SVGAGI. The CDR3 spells CASRPTGGNQPQHF.

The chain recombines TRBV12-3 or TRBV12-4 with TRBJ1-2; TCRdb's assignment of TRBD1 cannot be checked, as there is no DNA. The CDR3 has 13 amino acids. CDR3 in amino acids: CASSRQGGYGYTF.

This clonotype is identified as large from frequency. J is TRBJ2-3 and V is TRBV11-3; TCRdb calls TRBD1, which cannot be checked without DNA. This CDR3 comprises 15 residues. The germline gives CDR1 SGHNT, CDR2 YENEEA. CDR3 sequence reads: CASSSPGTGPDTQYF.

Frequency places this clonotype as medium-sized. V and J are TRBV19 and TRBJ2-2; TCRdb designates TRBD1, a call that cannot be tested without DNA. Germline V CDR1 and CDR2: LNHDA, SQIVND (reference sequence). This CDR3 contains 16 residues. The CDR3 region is CASSFAGQGWTGELFF.

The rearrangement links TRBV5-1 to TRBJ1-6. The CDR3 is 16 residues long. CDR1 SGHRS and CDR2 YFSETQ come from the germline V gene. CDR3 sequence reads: CASSLAGSSYNSPLHF. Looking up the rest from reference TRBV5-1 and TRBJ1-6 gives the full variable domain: KAGVTQTPRYLIKTRGQQVTLSCSPISGHRSVSWYQQTPGQGLQFLFEYFSETQRNKGNFPGRFSGRQFSNSRSEMNVSTLELGDSALYLCASSLAGSSYNSPLHFGNGTRLTVT.

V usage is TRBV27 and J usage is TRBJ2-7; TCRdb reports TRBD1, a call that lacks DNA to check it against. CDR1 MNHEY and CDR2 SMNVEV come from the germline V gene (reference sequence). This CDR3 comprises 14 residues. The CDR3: CASSPNPGSYEQYF.

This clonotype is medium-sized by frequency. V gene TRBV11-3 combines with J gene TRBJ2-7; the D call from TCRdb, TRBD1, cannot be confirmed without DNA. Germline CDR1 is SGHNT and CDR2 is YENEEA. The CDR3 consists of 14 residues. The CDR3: CASSSRDKTYEQYF.

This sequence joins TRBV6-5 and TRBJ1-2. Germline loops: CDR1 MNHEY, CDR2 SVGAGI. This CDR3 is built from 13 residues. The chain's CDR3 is CASSYSKLYGYTF.

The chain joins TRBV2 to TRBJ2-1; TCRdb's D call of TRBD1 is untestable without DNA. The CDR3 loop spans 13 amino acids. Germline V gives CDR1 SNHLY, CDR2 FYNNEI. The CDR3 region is CASSFRAENEQFF. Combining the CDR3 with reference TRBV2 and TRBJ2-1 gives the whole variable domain EPEVTQTPSHQVTQMGQEVILRCVPISNHLYFYWYRQILGQKVEFLVSFYNNEISEKSEIFDDQFSVERPDGSNFTLKIRSTKLEDSAMYFCASSFRAENEQFFGPGTRLTVL.

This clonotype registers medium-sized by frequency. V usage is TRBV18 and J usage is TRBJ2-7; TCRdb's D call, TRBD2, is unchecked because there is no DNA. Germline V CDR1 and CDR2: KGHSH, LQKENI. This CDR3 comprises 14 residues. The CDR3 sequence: CASSPLAGESEQYF.

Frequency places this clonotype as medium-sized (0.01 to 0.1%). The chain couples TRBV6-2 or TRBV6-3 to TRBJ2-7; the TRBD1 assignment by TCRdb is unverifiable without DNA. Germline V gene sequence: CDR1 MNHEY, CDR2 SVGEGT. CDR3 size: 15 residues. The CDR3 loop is CASSYWGQGSYEQYF.

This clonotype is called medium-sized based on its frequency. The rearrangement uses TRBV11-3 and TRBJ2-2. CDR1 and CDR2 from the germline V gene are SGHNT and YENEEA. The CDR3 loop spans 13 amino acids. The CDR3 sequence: CASSLDPGGELFF.

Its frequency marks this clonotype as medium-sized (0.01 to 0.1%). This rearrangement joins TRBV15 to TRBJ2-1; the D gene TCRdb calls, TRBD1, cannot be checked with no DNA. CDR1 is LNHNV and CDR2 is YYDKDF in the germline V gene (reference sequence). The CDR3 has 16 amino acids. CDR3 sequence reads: CATSRVGGSSYNEQFF.

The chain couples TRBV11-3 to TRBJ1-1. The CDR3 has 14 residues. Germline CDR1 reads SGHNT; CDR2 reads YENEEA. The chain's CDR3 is CASSYRTGNTEAFF.

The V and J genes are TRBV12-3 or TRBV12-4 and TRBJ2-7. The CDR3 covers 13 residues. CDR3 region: CASSTGWGYEQYF.